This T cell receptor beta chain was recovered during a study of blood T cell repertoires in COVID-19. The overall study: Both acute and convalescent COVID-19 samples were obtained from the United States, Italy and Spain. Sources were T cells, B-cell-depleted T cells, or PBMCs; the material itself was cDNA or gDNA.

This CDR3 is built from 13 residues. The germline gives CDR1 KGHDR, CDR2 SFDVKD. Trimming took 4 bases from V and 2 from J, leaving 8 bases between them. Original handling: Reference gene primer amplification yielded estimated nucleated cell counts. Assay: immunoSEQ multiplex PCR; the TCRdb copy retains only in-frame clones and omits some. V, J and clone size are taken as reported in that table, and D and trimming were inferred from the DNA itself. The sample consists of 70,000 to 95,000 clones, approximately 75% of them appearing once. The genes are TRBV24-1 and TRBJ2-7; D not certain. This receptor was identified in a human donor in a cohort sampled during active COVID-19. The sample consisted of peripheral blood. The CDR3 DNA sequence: TGTGCCACCAGTGACTCCACAGCCTACGAGCAGTACTTC. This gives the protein CATSDSTAYEQYF.